This is a list of T cell receptor beta chains from one sample in a study of T cells in Graves' hyperthyroidism and ophthalmopathy. A single record per CDR3 protein comes from TCRdb applying MiXCR to the multiplex PCR reads. The data contain roughly 750,000 distinct CDR3 sequences, around 15% of them singletons. Sequencing was done on a sample of blood. These receptors originate from a man aged 18 to 29 with Graves' hyperthyroidism. Both conserved end residues are part of each CDR3. D genes are given only for firm matches. Clone size is stated in some rows and not others, as once, few, many or a class when expanded.

-,TRBJ2-1,-,TRBV11-3,TGTGCCAGCAGCTTAGGCAAAACTAGGGCCCAATACAATGAGCAGTTCTTC,CASSLGKTRAQYNEQFF
TRBD1,TRBJ1-4,many,TRBV24-1,TGTGCCACCAGTGAACTTCGACAGGGTCGGGAAAAACTGTTTTTT,CATSELRQGREKLFF
-,TRBJ2-1,-,TRBV20-1,TGCAGTGCTAGACTCAGGGGGGAGTACAATGAGCAGTTCTTC,CSARLRGEYNEQFF
TRBD2,TRBJ2-5,many,TRBV5-1,TGCGCCAGCAGCTTGGAGGTAGCGGGAGGAGGAGGGGCCCAGTACTTC,CASSLEVAGGGGAQYF
TRBD2,TRBJ2-1,-,TRBV5-5,TGTGCCAGCAGCAATATTGGACTAGCGGGTTACAATGAGCAGTTCTTC,CASSNIGLAGYNEQFF
TRBD2,TRBJ2-1,many,TRBV20-1,TGCAGTGCTGCTAGCGGGAGCTACAATGAGCAGTTCTTC,CSAASGSYNEQFF
TRBD1,TRBJ1-3,-,TRBV29-1,TGCAGCGTTGAAGATCTGAGACAGGGGATCTCTGGAAACACCATATATTTT,CSVEDLRQGISGNTIYF
-,TRBJ2-7,once,TRBV7-9,TGTGCCAGCATGGGGGGGGCAGGGATTTCCTACGAGCAGTACTTC,CASMGGAGISYEQYF
-,TRBJ2-3,many,TRBV27,TGTGCCAGCAAAACACATCGGGAGACAGATACGCAGTATTTT,CASKTHRETDTQYF
-,TRBJ2-1,many,TRBV12-3/TRBV12-4,TGTGCCAGCAGCTCCCTACGGGTAAATGAGCAGTTCTTC,CASSSLRVNEQFF
-,TRBJ2-5,many,TRBV28,TGTGCCAGCAGACCAGGGGGGTTGGTGGAGACCCAGTACTTC,CASRPGGLVETQYF
-,TRBJ1-5,few,TRBV20-1,TGCAGTGCTAGAGAATCTCCCATGAGGCGCAATCAGCCCCAGCATTTT,CSARESPMRRNQPQHF